This entry lists 25 T cell receptor beta chains sequenced from one sample in a study of beta chain features in type 1 diabetes listed by TCRdb under 2018. Beyond this particular receptor, the publication reports: Type 1 diabetes patients showed a moderate but significant shortening of TCRB CDR3 length in all four CD4+ subsets.

The protocol used for the library was the immunoSEQ multiplex PCR assay. The High Capacity cDNA Reverse Transcription Kit was used to reverse transcribe all of the isolated RNA, meaning that expressed TCRB transcripts were what got sequenced. Entries here come from immuneACCESS through TCRdb and include only in-frame sequences with V and J called. Some clones fail to appear in such tables; in the studies checked, an unresolved V gene covers under half of the shortfall, and the cause of the remainder is unknown. This sample holds roughly 350,000 clones; over 8.5% were observed only once. The ten largest clones represent about 0.63% of the sample. The antigens for these receptors are not known. The source material was central memory CD4+ T cells from blood. The origin of the receptors is a young man with type 1 diabetes.

Note on this clone: The junction departs from germline at one end; a sequencing error may be responsible. The J gene is TRBJ2-1, the V gene TRBV10-3, with 9 bases fitting TRBD1. This CDR3 has 14 residues. The germline gives CDR1 ENHRY, CDR2 SYGVKD. The CDR3 protein is CASSGRTGANEQFF. The CDR3 nucleotides read TGTGCCAGCAGTGGGCGGACAGGGGCCAATGAGCAGTTCTTC.

This clone turned up a few times. The gene calls are TRBV6-5 and TRBJ2-2; maybe TRBD2 (5 bases). V was shortened by 6 bases and J by 7 bases, with 15 bases between the two germline ends. CDR1 is MNHEY and CDR2 is SVGAGI in the germline V gene. The CDR3 runs to 14 residues. CDR3 region: CASREVGGIGELFF. DNA for the CDR3: TGTGCCAGCAGGGAGGTCGGTGGGATCGGGGAGCTGTTTTTT.

V and J are TRBV6-6 and TRBJ2-5; D is perhaps TRBD1 (6 bases). The end of the DNA is better explained by TRBJ2-7, so the J call may be wrong. The CDR3 contains 13 residues. Germline CDR1 MNHNY, CDR2 SVGAGI (reference sequence). CDR3 sequence: CASSGTFSYEQYF. The CDR3 bases are TGTGCCAGCAGCGGGACATTCTCCTACGAGCAGTACTTC.

In nucleotides, the CDR3 is TGTGCCAGCAGCCCCATGGGGAACACTGAAGCTTTCTTT. It is translated as CASSPMGNTEAFF. This chain uses TRBV7-9 with TRBJ1-1; D is undetermined. This CDR3 comprises 13 residues. The V end lost 5 bases, the J end lost 1 base, and 8 bases lay between the germline ends. Germline V gene data show CDR1 as SEHNR and CDR2 as FQNEAQ (reference sequence).

The chain has TRBV9 and TRBJ1-1; weak D call: TRBD1 (6 bases). CDR1 SGDLS and CDR2 YYNGEE come from the germline V gene. V was trimmed by 0 bases and J by 4 bases, leaving 7 bases between them. The CDR3 consists of 13 residues. CDR3 sequence: CASSVAQGTEAFF. The CDR3 nucleotides read TGTGCCAGCAGCGTAGCACAGGGCACTGAAGCTTTCTTT.

The V gene is TRBV11-3, the J gene TRBJ1-1, with D possibly TRBD1 on 5 matching bases. Germline V gives CDR1 SGHNT, CDR2 YENEEA. The CDR3 is 16 residues long. The V and J ends lost 3 bases and 3 bases respectively, with 17 bases between them. CDR3 amino acids: CASSLLMPGTDTEAFF. The DNA of the CDR3 is TGTGCCAGCAGCTTGTTAATGCCGGGGACGGACACTGAAGCTTTCTTT.

The J gene is TRBJ2-5, the V gene TRBV11-2, with a possible D match to TRBD2 (6 bases). CDR1 SGHAT and CDR2 FQNNGV come from the germline V gene. V was trimmed by 2 bases and J by 1 base, leaving 8 bases between them. CDR3 size: 14 residues. CDR3 protein: CASSLRGLQETQYF. The CDR3 bases are TGTGCCAGCAGCTTAAGGGGACTCCAAGAGACCCAGTACTTC.

This clone was recorded a few times. The rearrangement uses TRBV5-1 and TRBJ2-5; D gene uncertain. Germline-derived CDR1 and CDR2 are SGHRS and YFSETQ. The CDR3 extends over 13 amino acids. Deletions cut 1 base from V and 8 bases from J, with 12 bases between. In DNA form, the CDR3 reads TGCGCCAGCAGCTTGAACGGGCTTGATACCCAGTACTTC. Its protein product is CASSLNGLDTQYF.

The chain is built from TRBV5-8 and TRBJ2-5; weak D call: TRBD1 (5 bases). V gave up 0 bases and J gave up 0 bases, with 6 bases separating them. The CDR3 runs 14 residues. Germline CDR1 is SGHTS and CDR2 is YDEGEE. This CDR3 reads CASSLGTNQETQYF. DNA of the CDR3: TGTGCCAGCAGCTTGGGGACAAACCAAGAGACCCAGTACTTC.

This clone has at least ten counts. V gene TRBV19 combines with J gene TRBJ2-5; no definite D call. This CDR3 has 13 residues. Trimming took 1 base from V and 4 from J, leaving 7 bases between them. Germline V CDR1 and CDR2: LNHDA, SQIVND (reference sequence). The CDR3 loop is CASSIVFPETQYF. The CDR3 region has the DNA TGTGCCAGTAGTATAGTTTTTCCAGAGACCCAGTACTTC.

This clone was observed a few times. This sequence joins TRBV7-9 and TRBJ1-5; D is undetermined. CDR1 and CDR2 (germline): SEHNR, FQNEAQ (reference sequence). V dropped 1 base and J dropped 2 bases, with 9 bases sitting between them. The CDR3 contains 15 residues. CDR3 in amino acids: CASSLDGFGNQPQHF. CDR3 nucleotides: TGTGCCAGCAGCTTAGACGGCTTTGGCAATCAGCCCCAGCATTTT.

The table lists this clone with a few counts. The rearrangement links TRBV4-1 to TRBJ2-7, with TRBD2 matching over 7 bases. This CDR3 contains 14 residues. In germline, CDR1 is MGHRA, CDR2 YSYEKL. Losses at the gene ends were 0 bases for V and 4 bases for J; bases not matched to a gene: 3. The CDR3 sequence is CASSQDRAGYEQYF. The CDR3 nucleotides read TGCGCCAGCAGCCAAGATAGAGCGGGGTACGAGCAGTACTTC.

This clone has only a few counts. This chain joins TRBV6-5 and TRBJ2-7; D is perhaps TRBD2 (5 bases). The V and J ends lost 2 bases and 3 bases respectively, with 8 bases between them. Germline-derived CDR1 and CDR2 are MNHEY and SVGAGI. CDR3 length: 13 amino acids. CDR3 in amino acids: CASSYGRVYEQYF. Here the CDR3 DNA reads TGTGCCAGCAGTTACGGGCGGGTCTACGAGCAGTACTTC.

This sequence joins TRBV11-2 and TRBJ1-2; D unclear. The V end lost 4 bases, the J end lost 5 bases, and 14 bases lay between the germline ends. The CDR3 is made up of 14 amino acids. Germline V gene sequence: CDR1 SGHAT, CDR2 FQNNGV. CDR3 in amino acids: CASSSIQRAYGYTF. CDR3 DNA: TGTGCCAGCAGCTCAATTCAACGAGCTTATGGCTACACCTTC.

The chain employs TRBV7-2 and TRBJ2-7, with 8 nucleotides matching TRBD1. The CDR3 runs 15 residues. V trimming: 5 bases; J trimming: 6 bases; junction bases outside the gene matches: 12. Germline CDR1 is SGHTA and CDR2 is FQGNSA. This CDR3 reads CASSVVGTGDGEQYF. In DNA form, the CDR3 reads TGTGCCAGCAGCGTCGTCGGGACAGGAGACGGCGAGCAGTACTTC.

This clone was recorded a few times. V usage is TRBV7-9 and J usage is TRBJ1-1; no clear D. The CDR3 sequence is 12 residues long. The germline V gene encodes CDR1 SEHNR and CDR2 FQNEAQ (reference sequence). Trimming pared 1 base from V and 5 bases from J, leaving 5 bases between. This CDR3 reads CASSLGWTEAFF. CDR3 sequence (DNA): TGTGCCAGCAGCTTAGGATGGACTGAAGCTTTCTTT.

There are a few counts of this clone. The chain joins TRBV18 to TRBJ2-7, with TRBD2 identical over 8 bases. In germline, CDR1 is KGHSH, CDR2 LQKENI. The ends lost 3 bases at V and 3 bases at J; junction bases unmatched: 10. This CDR3 is built from 16 residues. The DNA for the CDR3 is TGTGCCAGCTCACCGACATCCGGGACTAGTCGCTACGAGCAGTACTTC. It yields the protein CASSPTSGTSRYEQYF.

This clone has a handful of counts. A far larger clone is just one base off, so this is likely a read error. The rearrangement uses TRBV10-3 and TRBJ1-2; 7 nucleotides agree with TRBD1. Trimming cost V 10 bases and J 8 bases; bases outside gene matches: 10. Germline V lookup: CDR1 ENHRY, CDR2 SYGVKD. The CDR3 totals 12 residues. CDR3 DNA: TGTGCCAGCAGCACCACAGGGGACGGCTACACCTTC. Translation: CASSTTGDGYTF.

The chain joins TRBV18 to TRBJ2-7; TRBD2 matches 9 bases. Germline V CDR1 and CDR2: KGHSH, LQKENI. The CDR3 extends over 16 amino acids. J gave up 2 bases and V 5 bases, and 10 bases lay outside the gene matches. The CDR3 protein is CASSTTLAGLAYEQYF. For the CDR3, the DNA is TGTGCCAGCTCAACGACGCTAGCGGGATTAGCCTACGAGCAGTACTTC.

This chain links TRBV5-1 with TRBJ1-1; D perhaps matches TRBD1 (6 bases). V lost 0 bases and J 4 bases, leaving 10 bases between the germline ends. Per germline, CDR1 SGHRS and CDR2 YFSETQ. The CDR3 has 14 residues. CDR3 in amino acids: CASSLGQALTEAFF. For the CDR3, the DNA is TGCGCCAGCAGCTTGGGACAGGCTCTCACTGAAGCTTTCTTT.

This clone was seen more than once but under ten times. The rearrangement joins TRBV6-5 to TRBJ2-4; no reliable D call. The V end was cut by 5 bases, the J end by 1 base, with 6 bases between. Germline-derived CDR1 and CDR2 are MNHEY and SVGAGI. The length of the CDR3 is 13 residues. The CDR3 region is CASSESAKNIQYF. The CDR3 DNA is TGTGCCAGCAGTGAATCCGCCAAAAACATTCAGTACTTC.

This clone has only a few counts. The rearrangement uses TRBV7-8 and TRBJ2-3; TRBD1 agrees at 7 bases. Germline V gives CDR1 SGHVS, CDR2 FQNEAQ. The CDR3 contains 14 residues. Trimming took 5 bases from V and 3 from J; bases not matched to a gene: 5. The CDR3 loop is CASSRQGNTDTQYF. The CDR3 region has the DNA TGTGCCAGCAGCCGACAGGGTAATACAGATACGCAGTATTTT.

This chain joins TRBV5-1 and TRBJ1-2; no clear D. Germline CDR1 is SGHRS and CDR2 is YFSETQ. V was trimmed by 7 bases and J by 2 bases, leaving 15 bases between them. The CDR3 consists of 14 residues. The CDR3 DNA is TGCGCCAGCTCCCCGACGGAACCGAACTATGGCTACACCTTC. This codes for CASSPTEPNYGYTF.

This clone occurred a few times. The chain is built from TRBV10-2 and TRBJ2-7, with 14 bases that match TRBD2. CDR3 length: 13 residues. V dropped 8 bases and J dropped 6; count of bases not matched to a gene: 3. CDR1 and CDR2 from the germline V gene are WSHSY and SAAADI. The chain's CDR3 is CASGLAGGGEQYF. The CDR3 coding sequence is TGCGCCAGCGGACTAGCGGGAGGTGGCGAGCAGTACTTC.

In its sample, this clone was seen a few times. The J gene is TRBJ2-7, the V gene TRBV7-9, with TRBD2 matching over 7 bases. There are 13 residues in the CDR3. Germline CDR1 reads SEHNR; CDR2 reads FQNEAQ (reference sequence). After removal of 5 bases from V and 12 bases from J, the junction contained 13 bases not matched to a gene. The CDR3 region has the DNA TGTGCCAGCAGCCCCGGCCGGGACTACCGTGGGTACTTC. This encodes CASSPGRDYRGYF.